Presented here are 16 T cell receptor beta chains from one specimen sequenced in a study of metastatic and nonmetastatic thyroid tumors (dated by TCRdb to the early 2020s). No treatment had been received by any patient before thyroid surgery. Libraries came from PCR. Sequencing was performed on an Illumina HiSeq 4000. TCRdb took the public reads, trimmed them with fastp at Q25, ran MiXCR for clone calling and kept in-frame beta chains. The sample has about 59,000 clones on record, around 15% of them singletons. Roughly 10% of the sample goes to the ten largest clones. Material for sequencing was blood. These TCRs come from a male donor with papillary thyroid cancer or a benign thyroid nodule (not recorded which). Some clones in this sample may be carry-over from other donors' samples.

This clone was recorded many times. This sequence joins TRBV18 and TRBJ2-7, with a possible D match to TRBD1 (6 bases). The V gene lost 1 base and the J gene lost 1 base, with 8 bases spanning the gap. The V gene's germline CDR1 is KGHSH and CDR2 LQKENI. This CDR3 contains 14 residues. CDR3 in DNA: TGTGCCAGCTCACCACTTCAGGGGTCCTACGAGCAGTACTTC. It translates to CASSPLQGSYEQYF. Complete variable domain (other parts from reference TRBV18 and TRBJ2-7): NAGVMQNPRHLVRRRGQEARLRCSPMKGHSHVYWYRQLPEEGLKFMVYLQKENIIDESGMPKERFSAEFPKEGPSILRIQQVVRGDSAAYFCASSPLQGSYEQYFGPGTRLTVT.

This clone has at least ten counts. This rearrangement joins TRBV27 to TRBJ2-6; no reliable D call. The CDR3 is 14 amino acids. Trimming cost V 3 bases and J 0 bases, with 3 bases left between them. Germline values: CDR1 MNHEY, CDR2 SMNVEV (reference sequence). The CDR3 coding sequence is TGTGCCAGCAGTTTTAGCTCTGGGGCCAACGTCCTGACTTTC. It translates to CASSFSSGANVLTF.

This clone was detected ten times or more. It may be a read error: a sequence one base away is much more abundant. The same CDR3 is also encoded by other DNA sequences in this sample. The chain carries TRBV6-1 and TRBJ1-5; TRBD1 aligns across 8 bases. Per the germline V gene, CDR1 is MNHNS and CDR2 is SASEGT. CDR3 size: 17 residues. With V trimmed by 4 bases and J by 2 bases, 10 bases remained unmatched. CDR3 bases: TGTGCCAGCAGTGCCACGTCCGGGACAGGTGGCAATCAGCCCCAGCATTTT. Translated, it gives CASSATSGTGGNQPQHF.

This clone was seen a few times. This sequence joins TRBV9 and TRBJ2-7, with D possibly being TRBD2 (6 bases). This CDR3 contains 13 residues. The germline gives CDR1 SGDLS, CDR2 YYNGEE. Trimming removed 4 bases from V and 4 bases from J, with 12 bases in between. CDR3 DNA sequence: TGTGCCAGCAGCCCTAGTGGGGGGTACGAGCAGTACTTC. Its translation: CASSPSGGYEQYF.

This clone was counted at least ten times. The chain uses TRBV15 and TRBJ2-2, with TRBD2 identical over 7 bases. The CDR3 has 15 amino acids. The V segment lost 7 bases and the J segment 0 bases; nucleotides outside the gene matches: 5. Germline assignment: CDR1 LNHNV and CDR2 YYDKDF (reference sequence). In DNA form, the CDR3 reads TGTGCCACCAACCTAGCGGCCGCGAACACCGGGGAGCTGTTTTTT. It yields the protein CATNLAAANTGELFF.

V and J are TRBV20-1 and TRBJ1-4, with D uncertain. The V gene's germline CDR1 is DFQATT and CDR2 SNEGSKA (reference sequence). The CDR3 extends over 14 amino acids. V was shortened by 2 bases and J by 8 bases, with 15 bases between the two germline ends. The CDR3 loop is CSARKQCELEKLFF. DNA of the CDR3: TGCAGTGCTAGAAAACAGTGTGAGTTAGAAAAACTGTTTTTT.

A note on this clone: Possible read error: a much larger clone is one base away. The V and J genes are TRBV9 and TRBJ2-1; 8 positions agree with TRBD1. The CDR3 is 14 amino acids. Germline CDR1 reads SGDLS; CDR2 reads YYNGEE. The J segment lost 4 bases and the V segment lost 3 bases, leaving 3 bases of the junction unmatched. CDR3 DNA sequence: TGTGCCAGCAGCGCAGGGGGCTCGTACAATGAGCAGTTCTTC. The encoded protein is CASSAGGSYNEQFF.

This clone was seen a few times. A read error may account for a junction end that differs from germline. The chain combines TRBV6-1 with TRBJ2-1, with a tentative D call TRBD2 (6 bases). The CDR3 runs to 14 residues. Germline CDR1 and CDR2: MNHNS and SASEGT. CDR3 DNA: TGTGCCATCACCTCTGGAGGGAAATACAATGATCAGTTCTTC. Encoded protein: CAITSGGKYNDQFF.

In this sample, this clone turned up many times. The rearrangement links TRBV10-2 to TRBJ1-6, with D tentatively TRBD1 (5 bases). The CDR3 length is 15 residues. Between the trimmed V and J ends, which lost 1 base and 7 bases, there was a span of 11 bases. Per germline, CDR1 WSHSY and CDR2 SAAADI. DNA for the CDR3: TGCGCCAGCAGTGAGTTTGCGGGGGAGAATTCACCCCTCCACTTT. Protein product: CASSEFAGENSPLHF.

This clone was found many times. CDR3 sequence reads: CSARTSGVHETQYF. DNA of the CDR3: TGCAGTGCGAGGACTAGCGGGGTACATGAGACCCAGTACTTC. The chain employs TRBV20-1 and TRBJ2-5; TRBD2 matches 12 bases. Germline trimming cut 6 bases from V and 5 bases from J; bases unmatched to any gene: 7. The CDR3 has 14 residues. Germline assignment: CDR1 DFQATT and CDR2 SNEGSKA (reference sequence).

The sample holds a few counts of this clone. Written as DNA, the CDR3 is TGCGCCAGCAGTGAGCACCGACTAGCGGGAGACACAGATACGCAGTATTTT. Translating gives CASSEHRLAGDTDTQYF. This chain uses TRBV10-1 with TRBJ2-3, with 12 bases identical to TRBD2. With 2 bases clipped from V and 2 bases from J, the junction kept 5 bases outside the gene matches. Germline V CDR1 and CDR2: WNHNN, SYGVQD (reference sequence). CDR3 length: 17 amino acids.

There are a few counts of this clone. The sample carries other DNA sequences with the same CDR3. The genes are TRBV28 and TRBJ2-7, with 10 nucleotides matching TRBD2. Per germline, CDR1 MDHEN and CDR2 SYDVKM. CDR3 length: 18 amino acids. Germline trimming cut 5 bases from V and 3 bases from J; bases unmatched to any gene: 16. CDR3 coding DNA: TGTGCCAGCAGTCCGTCGCCAGCCCTGGGACTAGCGTTCTACGAGCAGTACTTC. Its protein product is CASSPSPALGLAFYEQYF.

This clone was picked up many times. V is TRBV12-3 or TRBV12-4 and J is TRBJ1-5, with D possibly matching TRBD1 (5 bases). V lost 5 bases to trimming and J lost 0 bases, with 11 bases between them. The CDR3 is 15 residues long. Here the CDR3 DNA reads TGTGCCAGCAGTCCCGCAGGGTATAGCAATCAGCCCCAGCATTTT. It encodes CASSPAGYSNQPQHF.

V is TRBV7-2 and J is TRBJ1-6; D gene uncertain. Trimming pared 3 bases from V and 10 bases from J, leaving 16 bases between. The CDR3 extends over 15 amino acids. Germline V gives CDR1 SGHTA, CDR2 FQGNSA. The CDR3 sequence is CASSFGLAGASPLHF. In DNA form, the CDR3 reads TGTGCCAGCAGCTTCGGACTGGCTGGAGCGTCACCCCTCCACTTT. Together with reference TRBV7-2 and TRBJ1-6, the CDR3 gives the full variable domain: GAGVSQSPSNKVTEKGKDVELRCDPISGHTALYWYRQSLGQGLEFLIYFQGNSAPDKSGLPSDRFSAERTGGSVSTLTIQRTQQEDSAVYLCASSFGLAGASPLHFGNGTRLTVT.

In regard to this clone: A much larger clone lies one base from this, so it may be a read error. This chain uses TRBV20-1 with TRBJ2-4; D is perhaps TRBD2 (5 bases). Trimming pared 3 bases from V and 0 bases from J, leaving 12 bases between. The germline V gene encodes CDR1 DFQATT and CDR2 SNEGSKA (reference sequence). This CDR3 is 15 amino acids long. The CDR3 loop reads CSARGSYLAKNIQYF. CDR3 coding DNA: TGCAGTGCTAGGGGGAGCTACCTAGCCAAAAACATTCAGTACTTC.

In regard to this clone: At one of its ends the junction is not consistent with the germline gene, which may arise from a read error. The chain's CDR3 is CASSLRIRERNYCYTF. The DNA of the CDR3 is TGTGCCAGCAGTTTACGAATAAGGGAGAGGAACTATTGCTACACCTTC. The genes are TRBV12-3 or TRBV12-4 and TRBJ1-2, with D unclear. The CDR3 loop spans 16 amino acids.